The present T cell receptor beta chain was sequenced within a study of cytotoxic CD8 clonotypes in ibrutinib-treated CLL. Study-level points and caveats: Clonality rose at ibrutinib response and fell back toward baseline at progression. There were differences in sampling times between sustained-remission and progressing patients.

Concerning this clone: Its antigen is still unknown.

Profiled with immunoSEQ multiplex PCR; TCRdb holds only in-frame clones, not every one. This sample has some 140,000 clones; roughly 90% occur once, and the top ten carry 10% to 12%. The CDR3 consists of 13 residues. CDR1 and CDR2 from the germline V gene are MNHNY and SVGAGI (reference sequence). V lost 5 bases to trimming and J lost 5 bases, with 13 bases between them. The source was PBMCs, collected after 12 months of ibrutinib treatment. The TCR was taken from a human donor with chronic lymphocytic leukemia. The J gene is TRBJ2-7, the V gene TRBV6-6; D gene unclear. The CDR3 DNA sequence: TGTGCCAGCAGTCCTAACCATCGCGACGAGCAGTACTTC. Translation: CASSPNHRDEQYF.